Listed here are 23 T cell receptor beta chains from one sample, sequenced in a study of tumor-infiltrating lymphocytes in primary liver carcinoma. Starting from around 0.45 ug of total RNA, TCR beta cDNA was produced with a primer in the constant region. The TCR beta library was amplified through three nested multiplex PCR rounds in a modified ARM-PCR procedure. Primers for the first two PCR rounds were TRBV1-TRBV30 forward primers and a C-beta reverse primer (about 11 cycles per round). TCRdb re-analysed the multiplex PCR reads in MiXCR, keeping a single row per CDR3 protein. The sample gives 80,000 or so distinct CDR3 sequences, 60% to 80% of which show up once; roughly 13% is in the top ten. Total RNA and DNA came together from roughly 20-30 mg of bulk tissue without cell sorting. Specimen: liver tumor tissue from sampling region 4. Subset meaning: tumor region T4, right-lateral pole. The receptors shown here come from a woman aged 55-70 years with primary liver carcinoma and hepatitis B virus infection.

Worth noting for this clonotype: This could be a read error, since a much larger clone is one nucleotide away. The chain uses TRBV28 and TRBJ2-1; D gene unclear. The CDR3 is 13 amino acids. Germline V gene sequence: CDR1 MDHEN, CDR2 SYDVKM. V lost 7 bases and J 2 bases, leaving 9 bases between the germline ends. For the CDR3, the DNA is TGTGCCAGCATTTCCACAGCCTACAATGAGCAGTTCTTC. Translated, it gives CASISTAYNEQFF.

Remarks on this clonotype: At one end, the junction sequence differs from germline, possibly due to a read error. The chain links TRBV7-3 to TRBJ2-3, with D tentatively TRBD1 (6 bases). The CDR3 length is 15 residues. In germline, CDR1 is SGHTA, CDR2 FQGTGA. The CDR3 region is CVSSLAGAGTDTQYF. The CDR3 nucleotides read TGTGTCAGCAGCTTAGCAGGGGCCGGCACAGATACGCAGTATTTT.

This clonotype was found many times. This chain links TRBV6-1 with TRBJ2-3; the D gene is possibly TRBD1 (6 bases). Trimming removed 5 bases at V and 2 bases at J, with 14 bases between. The CDR3 loop spans 15 amino acids. The V gene's germline CDR1 is MNHNS and CDR2 SASEGT. The CDR3 region is CASSTPGQNTDTQYF. As DNA, the CDR3 is TGTGCCAGCAGTACTCCTGGACAGAACACAGATACGCAGTATTTT.

Remarks on this clonotype: At one end the junction does not follow the germline gene, possibly because of a read error. The chain has TRBV12-5 and TRBJ2-7; no reliable D call. CDR3 length: 13 residues. Germline V gene sequence: CDR1 LGHNT, CDR2 FRNRAP. As DNA, the CDR3 is TGTGTTAGTGGTCTGGATAGGGTCTACGAGCAGTACTTC. Residues: CVSGLDRVYEQYF.

There are many counts of this clonotype. This chain links TRBV12-3 or TRBV12-4 with TRBJ2-3; TRBD1 agrees at 8 bases. After removal of 4 bases from V and 6 bases from J, the junction contained 3 bases not matched to a gene. The CDR3 extends over 13 amino acids. CDR3 nucleotide sequence: TGTGCCAGCAGTTGGACAGGGAGGGATACGCAGTATTTT. This sequence encodes CASSWTGRDTQYF.

Concerning this clonotype itself: The junction and the germline gene differ at one end; a read error may be behind it. The rearrangement links TRBV6-6 to TRBJ1-1; TRBD1 might be the D (5 bases). CDR1 is MNHNY, CDR2 SVGAGI, per germline (reference sequence). This CDR3 comprises 13 residues. The CDR3 sequence is CASSEEEDTEASF. CDR3 in DNA: TGTGCCAGCAGTGAGGAGGAGGACACTGAAGCTTCCTTT.

A note on this clonotype: Sequence at one end of the junction differs from germline and may be a read error. CDR3 nucleotides: TGTGCCAGCAGCCCTCCGCAAAGACCGACCGGTGAGCTGTTCTTT. Amino acid sequence: CASSPPQRPTGELFF. The chain uses TRBV11-2 and TRBJ2-2; D is uncertain. The CDR3 is 15 residues long. The germline CDR1 and CDR2 sequences are SGHAT and FQNNGV. The entire variable domain, with the rest obtained from reference TRBV11-2 and TRBJ2-2, is as follows: EAGVAQSPRYKIIEKRQSVAFWCNPISGHATLYWYQQILGQGPKLLIQFQNNGVVDDSQLPKDRFSAERLKGVDSTLKIQPAKLEDSAVYLCASSPPQRPTGELFFGEGSRLTVL.

As concerns this clonotype: In this CDR3 the conserved last residue, phenylalanine or tryptophan, is missing, so a read error is likely. The chain combines TRBV12-3 or TRBV12-4 with TRBJ2-1; 11 bases fit TRBD2. The CDR3 contains 18 residues. In DNA, the CDR3 is TGTGCCAGCAGTAAAACTGGGGGGACTAGCGGATCCTCCAATGAGCAGTTCCTC. As protein: CASSKTGGTSGSSNEQFL.

Concerning this clonotype: This CDR3 is missing its conserved last phenylalanine or tryptophan, likely due to a read error. The chain carries TRBV6-5 and TRBJ1-2; D is uncertain. CDR3 size: 12 residues. The germline V gene encodes CDR1 MNHEY and CDR2 SVGAGI. The CDR3 nucleotides are TGCGCCGCAGCCTCAGCTAACTATGGCTACACCATC. Residues: CAAASANYGYTI.

Comments on this clonotype: Relative to the germline gene, one junction end is altered; a read error may explain this. The chain has TRBV4-2 and TRBJ2-7; TRBD2 aligns across 8 bases. The CDR3 covers 20 residues. CDR1 and CDR2 from the germline V gene are LGHNA and YNFKEQ. The CDR3 bases are TGTGCCAGCAGCCCCTCGGTCGGCGGGAGGAAAATGGCTTCCCTCCACGAGCGGTACTTC. It encodes CASSPSVGGRKMASLHERYF.

A remark on this clonotype: This may be a read error: a much more frequent sequence differs by one nucleotide. The CDR3 does not end in the conserved phenylalanine or tryptophan, so this is likely a read error. The V gene is TRBV28, the J gene TRBJ2-7; D is unresolved. This CDR3 region has 14 residues. The germline V gene has CDR1 MDHEN and CDR2 SYDVKM. The V gene lost 2 bases and the J gene lost 5 bases, with 13 bases spanning the gap. The CDR3 loop is CASSLGVGRNEQYL. DNA for the CDR3: TGTGCCAGCAGTTTAGGGGTGGGTCGGAACGAGCAGTACTTG.

Regarding this clonotype: This may come from a read error, since a much larger clone is one base off. J is TRBJ2-1 and V is TRBV2; TRBD1 might be the D (5 bases). With 3 bases removed from V and 8 bases from J, the gap between germline ends came to 23 bases. Germline V CDR1 and CDR2: SNHLY, FYNNEI. The CDR3 totals 17 residues. The CDR3 nucleotides read TGTGCCAGCAGTGATTTAAAGGGGCTTCAGCTGGTCGATGAGCAGTTCTTC. Its protein product is CASSDLKGLQLVDEQFF.

A remark on this clonotype: A read error may produce the germline difference seen at one junction end. This chain joins TRBV6-1 and TRBJ1-1, with a tentative D call TRBD1 (5 bases). CDR1 and CDR2 from the germline V gene are MNHNS and SASEGT. CDR3 size: 12 residues. DNA of the CDR3: TGTGCCAGCAGTGAAGTTGGGACGTTGCCCATTTTT. Translation gives CASSEVGTLPIF.

This clonotype was seen a few times. The rearrangement joins TRBV20-1 to TRBJ2-7, with 11 bases matching TRBD2. Looked up from germline, CDR1 is DFQATT and CDR2 is SNEGSKA (reference sequence). The CDR3 runs to 14 residues. V gave up 5 bases and J gave up 2 bases; unmatched junction bases: 5. The DNA for the CDR3 is TGCAGTGCTTCTACTAGCGGGGGAACCTACGAGCAGTACTTC. Translated: CSASTSGGTYEQYF.

In the case of this clonotype: One end of the junction does not line up with germline, which may come from a read error. The V and J genes are TRBV4-2 and TRBJ2-2; 8 positions agree with TRBD2. This CDR3 comprises 15 residues. Germline V gene sequence: CDR1 LGHNA, CDR2 YNFKEQ. The CDR3 DNA is TGTGTCAGCAGCCGGTGGCGGGAGGTGATCGGGGAGCTGTTTTTT. It codes for CVSSRWREVIGELFF.

This chain connects TRBV5-4 to TRBJ2-7; possible D gene TRBD2, 5 bases. CDR1 and CDR2 (germline): SGHNT, YYREEE (reference sequence). Trimming removed 4 bases at V and 4 bases at J, with 21 bases between. The CDR3 extends over 16 amino acids. Written as DNA, the CDR3 is TGTGCCAGCAGCCTCCGCGGAGGTGGCAGAGCATACGAGCAGTACTTC. Translated, it gives CASSLRGGGRAYEQYF.

About this clonotype: One junction end does not reproduce the germline sequence, and a read error may be involved. V is TRBV11-1 and J is TRBJ2-4; 9 bases match TRBD2. The V gene's germline CDR1 is SGHAT and CDR2 FQDESV (reference sequence). The CDR3 consists of 17 residues. CDR3 DNA: TGTGCCAGCAGCTTTCCCGGGACTAGCAGGACCAAAAACATTCAGTGCTTC. Protein: CASSFPGTSRTKNIQCF.

This clonotype came up many times. The chain carries TRBV5-1 and TRBJ1-1; no clear D gene. The CDR3 extends over 12 amino acids. The germline CDR1 and CDR2 sequences are SGHRS and YFSETQ. The V gene lost 2 bases and the J gene lost 3 bases, with 5 bases spanning the gap. The CDR3 sequence is CASSFGYTEAFF. The CDR3 DNA reads TGCGCCAGCAGCTTTGGGTACACTGAAGCTTTCTTT.

About this clonotype itself: At one of its ends the junction is not consistent with the germline gene, which may arise from a read error. The J gene is TRBJ1-5, the V gene TRBV13, with a weak D call TRBD1 (6 bases). This CDR3 comprises 14 residues. In germline, CDR1 is PRHDT, CDR2 FYEKMQ (reference sequence). The CDR3 spells CISSRGGGNQPQQF. The CDR3 coding sequence is TGTATCAGCAGCCGAGGGGGGGGCAATCAGCCCCAGCAATTT.

The rearrangement joins TRBV4-2 to TRBJ2-3, with 9 bases lining up with TRBD1. The J call could be wrong; TRBJ1-5 is a better fit for the DNA end. Germline values: CDR1 LGHNA, CDR2 YNFKEQ. The CDR3 is 16 amino acids. CDR3 sequence (DNA): TGTGCCATCAACCAAGATCCGGGACAGGGCACATATACGCAGCATTTT. It translates to CAINQDPGQGTYTQHF.

The rearrangement links TRBV12-3 or TRBV12-4 to TRBJ2-1, with D tentatively TRBD1 or TRBD2 (5 bases each). The last part of the DNA fits TRBJ2-7 better; the J call may be wrong. The length of the CDR3 is 13 residues. CDR3 nucleotide sequence: TGTGCCAGCAGTTCCGCCGGGACGGATAAGCAGTACTTC. It encodes CASSSAGTDKQYF.

A remark on this clonotype: The junction departs from the called germline gene at one end, perhaps through a read error. The chain couples TRBV11-2 to TRBJ2-3; 9 bases line up with TRBD2. The CDR3 is 20 amino acids. The V gene's germline CDR1 is SGHAT and CDR2 FQNNGV. CDR3: CASSLYLSGLAGEGIDTQYF. The CDR3 coding sequence is TGTGCCAGCAGCTTATATTTAAGTGGGTTAGCGGGAGAAGGGATAGATACACAGTATTTT.

The chain combines TRBV19 with TRBJ1-5; 9 bases match TRBD1. The germline V gene has CDR1 LNHDA and CDR2 SQIVND (reference sequence). V trimming: 7 bases; J trimming: 6 bases; junction bases outside the gene matches: 13. The CDR3 length is 16 residues. DNA for the CDR3: TGTGCCAGTAATATCGCCGGACAGGGGATAACTCAGCCCCAGCATTTT. It encodes CASNIAGQGITQPQHF. Complete variable domain (other parts from reference TRBV19 and TRBJ1-5): DGGITQSPKYLFRKEGQNVTLSCEQNLNHDAMYWYRQDPGQGLRLIYYSQIVNDFQKGDIAEGYSVSREKKESFPLTVTSAQKNPTAFYLCASNIAGQGITQPQHFGDGTRLSIL.